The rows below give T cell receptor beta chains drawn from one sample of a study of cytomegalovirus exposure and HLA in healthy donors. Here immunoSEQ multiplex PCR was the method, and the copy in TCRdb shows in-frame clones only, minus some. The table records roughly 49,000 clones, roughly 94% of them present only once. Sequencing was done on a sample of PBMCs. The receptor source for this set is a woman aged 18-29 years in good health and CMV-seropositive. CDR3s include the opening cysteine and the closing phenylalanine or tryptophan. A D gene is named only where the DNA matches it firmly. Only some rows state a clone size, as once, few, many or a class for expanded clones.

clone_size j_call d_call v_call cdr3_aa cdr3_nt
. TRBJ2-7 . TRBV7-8 CASSVGGGARGQTYEQYF TGTGCCAGCAGCGTAGGGGGTGGGGCCCGAGGACAAACCTACGAGCAGTACTTC
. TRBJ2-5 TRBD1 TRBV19 CASSARDRGSETQYF TGTGCCAGTAGTGCCCGGGACAGGGGAAGTGAGACCCAGTACTTC
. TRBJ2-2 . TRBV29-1 CSVEVTASTGELFF TGCAGCGTTGAAGTTACCGCGAGCACCGGGGAGCTGTTTTTT
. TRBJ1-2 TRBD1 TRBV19 CASGGVTGGQGGYTF TGTGCCAGTGGTGGGGTGACAGGGGGGCAGGGGGGCTACACCTTC
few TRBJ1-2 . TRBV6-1 CASRYRAGDGYTF TGTGCCAGCAGGTACAGGGCGGGCGATGGCTACACCTTC
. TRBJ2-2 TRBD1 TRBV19 CASSAPTGMTGELFF TGTGCCAGTAGTGCCCCGACAGGGATGACCGGGGAGCTGTTTTTT
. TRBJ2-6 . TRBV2 CASTLSGANVLTF TGTGCCAGTACCCTATCTGGGGCCAACGTCCTGACTTTC
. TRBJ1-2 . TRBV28 CASSSRGIGDRGMNYGYTF TGTGCCAGCAGTTCCCGGGGAATAGGCGACCGAGGGATGAACTATGGCTACACCTTC
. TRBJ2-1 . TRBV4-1 CASSQDIGNEQFF TGCGCCAGCAGCCAAGATATCGGCAATGAGCAGTTCTTC
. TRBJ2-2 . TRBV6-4 CASSDSEGATGELFF TGTGCCAGCAGTGACTCGGAGGGGGCGACCGGGGAGCTGTTTTTT
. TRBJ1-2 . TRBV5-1 CASSLDFGYGYTF TGCGCCAGCAGCTTGGATTTCGGCTATGGCTACACCTTC
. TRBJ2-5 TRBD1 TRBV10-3 CAIRPGQGITETQYF TGTGCCATCAGACCGGGACAGGGAATAACGGAGACCCAGTACTTC
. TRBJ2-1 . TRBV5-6 CASSAYGGRGSNEQFF TGTGCCAGCAGCGCCTACGGGGGGCGCGGCAGTAATGAGCAGTTCTTC
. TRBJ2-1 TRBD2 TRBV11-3 CASSLLGTTYNEQFF TGTGCCAGCAGCCTCCTCGGGACTACCTACAATGAGCAGTTCTTC
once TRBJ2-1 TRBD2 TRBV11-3 CASSLGGSNEQFF TGTGCCAGCAGCTTGGGAGGGAGCAATGAGCAGTTCTTC
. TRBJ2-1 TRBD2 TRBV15 CATSSFRDRVWASGRNEQFF TGTGCCACCAGCAGCTTCCGGGACAGGGTGTGGGCTAGCGGGAGGAATGAGCAGTTCTTC
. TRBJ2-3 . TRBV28 CASSLEQGYSTDTQYF TGTGCCAGCAGTTTAGAACAGGGATATAGCACAGATACGCAGTATTTT
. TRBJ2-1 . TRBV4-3 CASSRPGEQFF TGCGCCAGCAGCCGCCCGGGTGAGCAGTTCTTC
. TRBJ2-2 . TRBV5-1 CASSLVQGGAGELFF TGCGCCAGCAGCTTGGTTCAGGGGGGAGCCGGGGAGCTGTTTTTT
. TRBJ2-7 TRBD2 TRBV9 CASSRTDGLAVTPYEQYF TGTGCCAGCAGCCGGACAGACGGACTAGCGGTTACCCCTTACGAGCAGTACTTC
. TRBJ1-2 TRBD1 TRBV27 CASSRTGSLGYTF TGTGCCAGCAGCCGGACAGGGAGCCTTGGCTACACCTTC
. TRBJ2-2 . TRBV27 CASSLTESTGELFF TGTGCCAGCAGTTTAACAGAAAGCACCGGGGAGCTGTTTTTT
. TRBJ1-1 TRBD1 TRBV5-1 CASSLEGAEAFF TGCGCCAGCAGTTTGGAGGGGGCAGAAGCTTTCTTT
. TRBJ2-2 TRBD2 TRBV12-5 CASGPRLATTGELFF TGTGCTAGTGGCCCTCGACTAGCTACCACCGGGGAGCTGTTTTTT
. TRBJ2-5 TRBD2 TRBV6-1 CASSEAGRWGGSAQYF TGTGCCAGCAGTGAAGCGGGCCGGTGGGGGGGGTCGGCCCAGTACTTC
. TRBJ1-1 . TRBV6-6 CASSYVRGDLNTEAFF TGTGCCAGCAGTTACGTAAGAGGAGATCTGAACACTGAAGCTTTCTTT
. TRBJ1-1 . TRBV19 CASSITGGNTEAFF TGTGCCAGTAGTATAACGGGTGGGAACACTGAAGCTTTCTTT
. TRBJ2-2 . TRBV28 CAGRQELNTGELFF TGTGCCGGTCGACAGGAATTAAACACCGGGGAGCTGTTTTTT
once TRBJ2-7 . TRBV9 CASSVVGGEEQYF TGTGCCAGCAGCGTAGTAGGGGGAGAAGAGCAGTACTTC
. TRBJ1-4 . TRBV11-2 CASSRQINEKLFF TGTGCCAGCAGCAGACAGATTAATGAAAAACTGTTTTTT
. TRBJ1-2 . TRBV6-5 CASSNAQGANYGYTF TGTGCCAGCAGTAACGCACAGGGAGCTAACTATGGCTACACCTTC
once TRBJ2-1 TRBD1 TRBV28 CATTGTGEGNEQFF TGTGCCACCACTGGGACAGGGGAAGGCAATGAGCAGTTCTTC
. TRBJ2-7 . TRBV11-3 CASSLRDFSPYEQYF TGTGCCAGCAGCTTACGTGACTTTAGTCCCTACGAGCAGTACTTC
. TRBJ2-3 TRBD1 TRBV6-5 CASSLTGAMTDTQYF TGTGCCAGCAGTTTGACAGGGGCCATGACAGATACGCAGTATTTT
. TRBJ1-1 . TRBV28 CASSPSTALNTEAFF TGTGCCAGCAGTCCCTCGACAGCCTTGAACACTGAAGCTTTCTTT
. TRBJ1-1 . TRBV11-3 CASSLGGGGGNTEAFF TGTGCCAGCAGCTTAGGCGGAGGAGGTGGCAACACTGAAGCTTTCTTT
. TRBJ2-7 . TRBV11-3 CASSPGQTPYEQYF TGTGCCAGCAGCCCAGGACAGACCCCCTACGAGCAGTACTTC
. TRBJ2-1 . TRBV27 CASSGLKSSYNEQFF TGTGCCAGCAGTGGACTAAAGAGCTCCTACAATGAGCAGTTCTTC
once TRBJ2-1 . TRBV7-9 CASSRGGGPSYNEQFF TGTGCCAGCAGCCGTGGGGGCGGTCCCTCCTACAATGAGCAGTTCTTC
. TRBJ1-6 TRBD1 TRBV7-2 CASSLGTANSPLHF TGTGCCAGCAGCCTCGGGACAGCTAATTCACCCCTCCACTTT
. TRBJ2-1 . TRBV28 CASSLESGGYEQFF TGTGCCAGCAGTTTAGAATCGGGGGGCTATGAGCAGTTCTTC
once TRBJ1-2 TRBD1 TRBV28 CASTASGGTGGIYGYTF TGTGCCAGCACCGCCTCAGGTGGGACAGGGGGGATCTATGGCTACACCTTC
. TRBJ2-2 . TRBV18 CASSPRAGETGELFF TGTGCCAGCTCACCACGGGCAGGGGAAACCGGGGAGCTGTTTTTT
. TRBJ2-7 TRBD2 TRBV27 CASSSPGLASYEQYF TGTGCCAGCAGTTCTCCGGGACTAGCTTCCTACGAGCAGTACTTC
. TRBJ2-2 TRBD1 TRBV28 CASSTPGQGKGTGELFF TGTGCCAGCAGCACCCCCGGACAGGGGAAGGGCACCGGGGAGCTGTTTTTT
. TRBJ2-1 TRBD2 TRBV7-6 CASSLYRETGLAGGVYNEQFF TGTGCCAGCAGCTTATACAGGGAGACAGGACTAGCGGGAGGGGTCTACAATGAGCAGTTCTTC
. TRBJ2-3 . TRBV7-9 CASSSPGTDTQYF TGTGCCAGCAGCAGCCCAGGGACAGATACGCAGTATTTT
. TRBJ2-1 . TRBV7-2 CASSPTGYEQFF TGTGCCAGCAGCCCGACAGGCTATGAGCAGTTCTTC
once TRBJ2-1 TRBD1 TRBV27 CASSSWLTGTGDSNEQFF TGTGCCAGCAGTTCGTGGCTTACCGGGACAGGTGATTCGAATGAGCAGTTCTTC
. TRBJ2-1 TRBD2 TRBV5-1 CASSLVSGRGNEQFF TGCGCCAGCAGCTTGGTTAGCGGGAGAGGCAATGAGCAGTTCTTC
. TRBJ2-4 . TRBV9 CASSRQDSDIQYF TGTGCCAGCAGTCGTCAGGATTCGGACATTCAGTACTTC
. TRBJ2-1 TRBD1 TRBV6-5 CASSYPRTGNNEQFF TGTGCCAGCAGTTACCCTAGGACAGGGAACAATGAGCAGTTCTTC
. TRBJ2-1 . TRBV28 CASSPSSSSRGNEQFF TGTGCCAGCAGTCCCTCTTCGAGCTCCCGGGGAAATGAGCAGTTCTTC
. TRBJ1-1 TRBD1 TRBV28 CASKGTAETEAFF TGTGCCAGCAAGGGGACAGCCGAGACTGAAGCTTTCTTT
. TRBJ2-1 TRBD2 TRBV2 CASRVRTSGGWGNEQFF TGTGCCAGCAGAGTTAGGACTAGCGGGGGGTGGGGCAATGAGCAGTTCTTC
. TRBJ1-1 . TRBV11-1 CASSSPGKNEAFF TGTGCCAGCAGCTCCCCAGGGAAAAATGAAGCTTTCTTT
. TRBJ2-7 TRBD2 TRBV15 CATAAGEGYEQYF TGTGCCACCGCGGCGGGAGAAGGCTACGAGCAGTACTTC
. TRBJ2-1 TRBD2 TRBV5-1 CASSLVAGGGDNEQFF TGCGCCAGCAGCTTGGTTGCGGGAGGGGGGGACAATGAGCAGTTCTTC
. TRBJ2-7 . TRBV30 CAWRGDFYEQYF TGTGCCTGGAGGGGGGACTTTTACGAGCAGTACTTC
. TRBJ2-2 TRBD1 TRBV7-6 CASSPWTGVNTGELFF TGTGCCAGCAGCCCTTGGACAGGGGTGAACACCGGGGAGCTGTTTTTT